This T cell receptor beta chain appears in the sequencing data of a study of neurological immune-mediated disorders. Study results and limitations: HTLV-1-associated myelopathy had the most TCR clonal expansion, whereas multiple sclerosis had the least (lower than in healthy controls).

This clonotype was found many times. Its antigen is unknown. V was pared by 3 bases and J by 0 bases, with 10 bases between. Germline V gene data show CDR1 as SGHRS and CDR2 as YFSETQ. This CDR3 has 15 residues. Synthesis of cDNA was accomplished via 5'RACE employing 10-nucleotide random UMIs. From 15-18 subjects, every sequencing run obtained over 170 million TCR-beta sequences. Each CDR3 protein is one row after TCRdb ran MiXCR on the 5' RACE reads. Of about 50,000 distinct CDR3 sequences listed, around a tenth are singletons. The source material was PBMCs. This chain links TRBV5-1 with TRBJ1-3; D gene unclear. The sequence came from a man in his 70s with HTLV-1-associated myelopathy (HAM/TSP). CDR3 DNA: TGCGCCAGCAGCTGGGATCCCTCCTCTGGAAACACCATATATTTT. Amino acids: CASSWDPSSGNTIYF.